This T cell receptor (beta chain) was profiled in a study of blood T cell repertoires in COVID-19. As for the study in general: In each case, the material was cDNA or gDNA derived from T cells, B-cell-depleted T cells, or PBMCs.

This CDR3 is 15 amino acids long. The germline CDR1 and CDR2 sequences are MRHNA and SNTAGT. J was trimmed by 0 bases and V by 9 bases; bases with no gene match: 5. Authors' analysis steps: Reference gene primer amplification in the assay estimated nucleated cell counts. Sequencing used immunoSEQ multiplex PCR; TCRdb keeps in-frame clones, though not all of them. D and trimming come from the DNA, and the V and J calls and clone size come from that table. The repertoire holds approximately 100,000 clones, with approximately 82% as singletons. Sequencing was performed on peripheral blood. This chain uses TRBV6-4 with TRBJ2-2; 9 nucleotides match TRBD1. The sequence was collected from a man in his 70s with active or convalescent COVID-19. In DNA, the CDR3 is TGTGCCAGTCGACAGGGGGAAACGAACACCGGGGAGCTGTTTTTT. Encoded protein: CASRQGETNTGELFF.